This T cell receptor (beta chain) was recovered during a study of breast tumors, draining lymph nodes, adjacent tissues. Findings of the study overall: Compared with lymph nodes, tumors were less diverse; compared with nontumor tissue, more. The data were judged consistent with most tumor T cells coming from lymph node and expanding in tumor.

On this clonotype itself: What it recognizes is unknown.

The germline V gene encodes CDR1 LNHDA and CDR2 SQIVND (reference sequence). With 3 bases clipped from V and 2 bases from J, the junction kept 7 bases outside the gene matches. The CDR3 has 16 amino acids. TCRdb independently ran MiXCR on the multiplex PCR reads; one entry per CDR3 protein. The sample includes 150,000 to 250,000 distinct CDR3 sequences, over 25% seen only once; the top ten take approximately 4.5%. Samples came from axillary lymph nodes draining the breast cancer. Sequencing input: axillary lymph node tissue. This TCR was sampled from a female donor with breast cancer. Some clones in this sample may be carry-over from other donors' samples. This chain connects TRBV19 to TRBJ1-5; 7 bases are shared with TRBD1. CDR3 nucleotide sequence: TGTGCCAGTAGTATCGCCGGGACAGACGGCAATCAGCCCCAGCATTTT. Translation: CASSIAGTDGNQPQHF.